This TCR beta chain appears in the sequencing data of a study of brain T cells in children with intractable seizures (dated by TCRdb to 2020 to 2023). Some background on the complete study: Resected brain tissue from 53 pediatric epilepsy surgery cases was first screened for immune gene transcripts using a NanoString immunology panel. Among the 12 selected surgery cases, eight also had pre-surgery blood sequenced, leaving four with brain tissue only.

Explained via the paper, the time point label denotes: resected brain tissue, or blood drawn just prior to surgery. The surgery cases with the highest brain T cell transcript signatures were chosen for TCR beta chain sequencing of brain tissue, and also of blood when blood was available. Before surgery, the patients had been given at least one anti-epileptic drug. TCR-sequenced patients were children with drug-resistant epilepsy due to tuberous sclerosis complex, focal cortical dysplasia, Rasmussen encephalitis or hemimegalencephaly. Blood was drawn right before the epilepsy surgery. The Monarch genomic DNA purification kit was used to extract bulk genomic DNA from unsorted brain tissue and from whole blood. The immunoSEQ assay was used to generate TCR beta chain sequences from genomic DNA. Per the authors' processing: CDR3 sequences that did not begin with the conserved framework cysteine at position 104 were removed by hand. To get clonality, the normalized Shannon's Diversity Index was subtracted from one, giving values from 0 (maximal diversity) to 1 (oligoclonal). Chi-squared comparison-of-proportions tests were used to check whether the frequency of the same CDR3 differed between samples, for example brain versus blood. Public clonotypes were identified through searches of immuneACCESS, and similarity to known antiviral clonotypes was evaluated with the VDJdb browser. Entries here come from immuneACCESS through TCRdb and include only in-frame sequences with V and J called. Some clones fail to appear in such tables; in the studies checked, an unresolved V gene covers under half of the shortfall, and the cause of the remainder is unknown. V and J calls plus clone size are reproduced from that table; the DNA served to infer D and trimming. Present in this sample are about 80,000 clones, approximately 89% of which were seen just once. The ten largest make up around 24% of the sample.

Broader findings and caveats from the paper: Because pre- and post-surgery blood were sequenced to different depths, clones absent from the pre-surgery sample may reflect undersampling. The patients' HCMV serostatus was not known, and viral specificity was inferred solely from CDR3 sequence similarity.

From the cysteine up to the phenylalanine, the CDR3 has a length of 14 residues. Just CDR3 DNA is preserved here, 42 bases in frame from base 1. The germline V and J ends show losses of 8 bases and 1 base respectively, and no gene match explains 7 bases of the junction. The germline V gene yields SNHLY for CDR1 and FYNNEI for CDR2. For this clone: Its specific antigen is unknown. Base qualities are not recorded, but no much larger clone differs from it by a single base.

The source of this sequence is a girl aged 2 to 9 with Rasmussen encephalitis and intractable seizures. Source: peripheral blood, taken at surgery. The chain is made from TRBV2 and TRBJ1-1, with TRBD1 identical over 7 junction bases. The CDR3 protein: CASLGRGWNTEAFF. The sequenced DNA is TGTGCCAGCCTAGGCAGGGGGTGGAACACTGAAGCTTTCTTT.